This entry lists 22 T cell receptor beta chains sequenced from one sample in a study of blood T cells in healthy people across ages (dated by TCRdb to the mid-2010s). To prepare the library, 5' RACE was applied. Sequencing instrument: Illumina HiSeq 2500. A second PCR of roughly 7 to 12 cycles was run with a J-beta primer mix and a sample-barcoded 5' primer. The public reads were run again by TCRdb, first through fastp at Q25 and then through MiXCR, and only productive beta chains were kept. Under each unique CDR3 protein, matching rows form one entry showing the most common genes and DNA. The sample has about 1.1 million distinct CDR3 sequences on record, roughly two fifths of them singletons. The top ten clonotypes cover around 13% of the sample. The specimen sequenced was blood. These receptors were taken from a man aged 18 to 30 in good health.

This rearrangement joins TRBV9 to TRBJ1-4; D remains ambiguous. This CDR3 comprises 15 residues. Germline V gene lookup returns CDR1 SGDLS and CDR2 YYNGEE. Trimming took off 4 bases at V and 4 bases at J, with 14 bases between the two ends. The CDR3 nucleotides are TGTGCCAGCAGCCCGGCTCTGCACGGTAATGAAAAACTGTTTTTT. This codes for CASSPALHGNEKLFF.

Turning to this clonotype: One junction end disagrees with the germline gene, perhaps due to a read error. This chain uses TRBV20-1 with TRBJ1-6; D might be TRBD1 (6 bases). The CDR3 is 14 amino acids. Looked up from germline, CDR1 is DFQATT and CDR2 is SNEGSKA (reference sequence). CDR3 residues: CSASRGPFNSPPHF. CDR3 nucleotide sequence: TGCAGTGCTAGCAGGGGTCCCTTTAATTCACCCCCCCACTTT.

The chain carries TRBV5-6 and TRBJ2-5, with a tentative D call TRBD2 (6 bases). The DNA end is a closer match to TRBJ2-4, so the J assignment may be wrong. There are 15 residues in the CDR3. Germline-derived CDR1 and CDR2 are SGHDT and YYEEEE. In DNA, the CDR3 is TGTGCCAGCAGCTTCACGCGGGGAGTCAAAAACATTCAGTACTTC. It is translated as CASSFTRGVKNIQYF.

This clonotype was picked up a small number of times. The chain combines TRBV12-3 or TRBV12-4 with TRBJ1-6, with a weak D call TRBD1 (6 bases). The V end lost 3 bases, the J end lost 7 bases, and 10 bases lay between the germline ends. This CDR3 spans 14 amino acids. CDR3 protein: CASSLGARNSPLHF. The CDR3 bases are TGTGCCAGCAGTTTGGGGGCAAGGAATTCACCCCTCCACTTT.

This clonotype has a count of ten or more. The chain is built from TRBV20-1 and TRBJ2-1; 14 bases are shared with TRBD2. CDR3 length: 17 amino acids. V dropped 6 bases and J dropped 7; count of bases not matched to a gene: 14. Germline V gene sequence: CDR1 DFQATT, CDR2 SNEGSKA (reference sequence). The CDR3 here is CSAGRETSGGGWNEQFF. The CDR3 region has the DNA TGCAGTGCGGGGAGAGAGACTAGCGGGGGGGGATGGAATGAGCAGTTCTTC.

As for this clonotype: This is likely a read error, given that the CDR3 carries no conserved phenylalanine or tryptophan at its end. This chain links TRBV12-3 or TRBV12-4 with TRBJ2-3, with D tentatively TRBD1 (6 bases). The CDR3 is 15 residues long. Trimming removed 4 bases at V and 0 bases at J, with 11 bases between. CDR3 nucleotide sequence: TGTGCCAGCAGTTGGACAGCCCAAAGCACAGATACGCAGTATTCT. Protein: CASSWTAQSTDTQYS.

This chain joins TRBV7-2 and TRBJ2-2; 12 bases are shared with TRBD2. Unmatched junction bases numbered 6, after V lost 0 bases and J lost 7 bases. CDR1 is SGHTA, CDR2 FQGNSA, per germline. The CDR3 spans 17 residues. The CDR3 DNA is TGTGCCAGCAGCTTAGCCCTAGCGGGGGGGTACGGCGGGGAGCTGTTTTTT. Translated, it gives CASSLALAGGYGGELFF.

This clonotype turned up a few times. The gene calls are TRBV5-1 and TRBJ2-3; a weak D match, TRBD2 (6 bases). The CDR3 has 13 amino acids. Trimming pared 1 base from V and 4 bases from J, leaving 7 bases between. Germline V lookup: CDR1 SGHRS, CDR2 YFSETQ. CDR3 loop: CASSLWEADTQYF. The CDR3 DNA reads as TGCGCCAGCAGCTTGTGGGAGGCAGATACGCAGTATTTT.

CDR3 nucleotide sequence: TGCAGTGCTAGGCCGGGGAGCGGTGGTCAGCCCCAGCATTTT. Translated, it gives CSARPGSGGQPQHF. The chain combines TRBV20-1 with TRBJ1-5, with no clear D. The CDR3 is made up of 14 amino acids. The V end was cut by 3 bases, the J end by 6 bases, with 15 bases between. The V gene's germline CDR1 is DFQATT and CDR2 SNEGSKA (reference sequence).

This sequence joins TRBV4-2 and TRBJ1-1; D is ambiguous. V lost 0 bases to trimming and J lost 1 base, with 12 bases between them. Germline CDR1 LGHNA, CDR2 YNFKEQ. The CDR3 extends over 16 amino acids. CDR3 loop: CASSQDGSGTNTEAFF. The CDR3, as DNA: TGTGCCAGCAGCCAAGATGGCAGCGGAACGAACACTGAAGCTTTCTTT.

V is TRBV18 and J is TRBJ2-7; unclear D gene. The CDR3 contains 13 residues. V lost 4 bases to trimming and J lost 7 bases, with 14 bases between them. Germline V gives CDR1 KGHSH, CDR2 LQKENI. CDR3 sequence: CASSHNSPSEQYF. The CDR3 DNA follows: TGTGCCAGCTCACATAACTCACCTAGTGAGCAGTACTTC.

V usage is TRBV28 and J usage is TRBJ2-3, with D uncertain. Germline CDR1 and CDR2: MDHEN and SYDVKM. The length of the CDR3 is 16 residues. V was pared by 6 bases and J by 6 bases, with 22 bases between. The CDR3 sequence: CASSTIWAYVEDTQYF. The CDR3 DNA reads as TGTGCCAGCAGCACTATATGGGCATACGTGGAGGATACGCAGTATTTT.

The chain recombines TRBV12-3 or TRBV12-4 with TRBJ2-7; D is perhaps TRBD1 or TRBD2 (5 bases each). V lost 3 bases and J 5 bases, leaving 11 bases between the germline ends. The CDR3 runs to 13 residues. CDR3 region: CASSFTGADEQYF. The CDR3 DNA is TGTGCCAGCAGTTTCACCGGGGCGGACGAGCAGTACTTC.

The chain is built from TRBV4-3 and TRBJ2-5; D gene unclear. CDR1 is LGHNA and CDR2 is YSLEER in the germline V gene. CDR3 length equals 15 residues. The germline V and J ends were trimmed by 0 bases and 1 base, with 9 bases remaining between them. The CDR3, as DNA: TGCGCCAGCAGCCAAGATCTAACCAGCCAAGAGACCCAGTACTTC. This translates into CASSQDLTSQETQYF.

This chain's CDR3 is CSAKGRAVFTDTQYF. The CDR3, as DNA: TGCAGTGCTAAGGGACGAGCGGTTTTCACAGATACGCAGTATTTT. The chain employs TRBV20-1 and TRBJ2-3; D may match TRBD1 or TRBD2 (5 bases each). The CDR3 runs 15 residues. CDR1 is DFQATT, CDR2 SNEGSKA, per germline (reference sequence). V lost 4 bases and J 2 bases, leaving 16 bases between the germline ends.

The rearrangement joins TRBV5-5 to TRBJ1-6; a possible D gene is TRBD1 (5 bases). The germline CDR1 and CDR2 sequences are SGHKS and YYEKEE (reference sequence). CDR3 length equals 15 residues. V lost 0 bases and J 4 bases, leaving 8 bases between the germline ends. The CDR3 sequence: CASSLAWGYNSPLHF. The CDR3 DNA is TGTGCCAGCAGCTTGGCGTGGGGGTATAATTCACCCCTCCACTTT.

Only a few counts were recorded for this clonotype. V and J are TRBV5-1 and TRBJ1-2; a weak D match, TRBD1 (6 bases). Germline assignment: CDR1 SGHRS and CDR2 YFSETQ. Trimming stripped 2 bases from V and 4 bases from J, with 21 bases between. This CDR3 comprises 17 residues. In DNA, the CDR3 is TGCGCCAGCAGCTTTACTAAACCCGGGACATCTTCCTATGGCTACACCTTC. Its translation is CASSFTKPGTSSYGYTF.

The CDR3 sequence is CASRSLRGYATNEKLFF. CDR3 nucleotides: TGTGCCAGCAGGAGTTTAAGGGGTTATGCAACTAATGAAAAACTGTTTTTT. This sequence joins TRBV12-3 or TRBV12-4 and TRBJ1-4, with a tentative D call TRBD1 (5 bases). V was trimmed by 6 bases and J by 0 bases, leaving 17 bases between them. This CDR3 has 17 residues.

This clonotype was detected a few times. The chain couples TRBV27 to TRBJ2-7; no clear D gene. The CDR3 runs to 12 residues. Trimming cost V 8 bases and J 4 bases, with 12 bases left between them. Germline lookup yields CDR1 MNHEY and CDR2 SMNVEV (reference sequence). The CDR3 spells CASGPLWYEQYF. DNA of the CDR3: TGTGCCAGCGGCCCTCTGTGGTACGAGCAGTACTTC.

This clonotype has a count of ten or more. The chain carries TRBV2 and TRBJ2-3, with D perhaps TRBD2 (5 bases). This CDR3 contains 13 residues. V dropped 6 bases and J dropped 2 bases, with 9 bases sitting between them. Germline-derived CDR1 and CDR2 are SNHLY and FYNNEI. This CDR3 reads CASRSGATDTQYF. CDR3 DNA sequence: TGTGCCAGCAGAAGCGGAGCCACAGATACGCAGTATTTT.

The V and J genes are TRBV20-1 and TRBJ2-7, with D possibly called TRBD1 or TRBD2 (5 bases each). The ends were cut back, 3 bases at V and 5 bases at J, with 23 bases in the middle. CDR3 length equals 16 residues. Germline values: CDR1 DFQATT, CDR2 SNEGSKA (reference sequence). The CDR3 loop reads CSARVASGTSPHEQYF. The CDR3 DNA follows: TGCAGTGCTAGGGTTGCATCAGGGACCAGCCCTCACGAGCAGTACTTC.

This clonotype was seen once. The junction shows a germline mismatch at one end, possibly a read error. This chain uses TRBV10-3 with TRBJ2-1, with TRBD2 as a possible D gene (6 bases). This CDR3 spans 14 amino acids. Germline V gene lookup returns CDR1 ENHRY and CDR2 SYGVKD. CDR3 in amino acids: CAASVAGKTNGQFF. CDR3 nucleotides: TGTGCCGCGTCCGTCGCGGGGAAGACCAATGGGCAGTTCTTC.